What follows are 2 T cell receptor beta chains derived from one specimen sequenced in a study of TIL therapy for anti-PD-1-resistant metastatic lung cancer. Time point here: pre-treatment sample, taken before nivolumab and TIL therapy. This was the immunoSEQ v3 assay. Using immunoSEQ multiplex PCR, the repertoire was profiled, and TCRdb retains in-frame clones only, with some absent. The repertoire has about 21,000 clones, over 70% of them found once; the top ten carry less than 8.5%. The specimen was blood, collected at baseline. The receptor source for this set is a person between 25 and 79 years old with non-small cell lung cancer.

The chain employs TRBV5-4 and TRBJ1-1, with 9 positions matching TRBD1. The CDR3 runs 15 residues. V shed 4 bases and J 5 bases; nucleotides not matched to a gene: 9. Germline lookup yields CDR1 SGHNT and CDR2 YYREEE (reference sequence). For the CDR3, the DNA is TGTGCCAGCAGCAGCCCTCGGGACAGGGTGACTGAAGCTTTCTTT. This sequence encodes CASSSPRDRVTEAFF.

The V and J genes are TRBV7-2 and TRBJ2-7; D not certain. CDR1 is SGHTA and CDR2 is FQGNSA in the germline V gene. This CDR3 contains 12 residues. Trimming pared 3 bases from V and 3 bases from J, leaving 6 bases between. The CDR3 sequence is CASSLDLYEQYF. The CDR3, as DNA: TGTGCCAGCAGCTTGGACCTCTACGAGCAGTACTTC.